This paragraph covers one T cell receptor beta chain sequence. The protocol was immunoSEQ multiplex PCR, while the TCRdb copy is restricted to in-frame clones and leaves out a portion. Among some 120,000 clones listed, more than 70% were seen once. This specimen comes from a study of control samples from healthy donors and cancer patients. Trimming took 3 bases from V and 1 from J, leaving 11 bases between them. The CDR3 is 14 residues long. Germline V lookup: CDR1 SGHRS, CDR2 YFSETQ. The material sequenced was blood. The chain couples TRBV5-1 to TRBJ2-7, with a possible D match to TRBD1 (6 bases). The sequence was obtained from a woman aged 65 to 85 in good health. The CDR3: CASSWADRSYEQYF. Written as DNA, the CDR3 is TGCGCCAGCAGCTGGGCTGACAGGTCCTACGAGCAGTACTTC.